This entry concerns a single T cell receptor (beta chain). Study processing details: How many nucleated cells were present was estimated from reference gene primer amplification. Using immunoSEQ multiplex PCR, the repertoire was profiled, and TCRdb retains in-frame clones only, with some absent. The V and J calls and clone size come from that table; D and trimming were worked out from the DNA. There are 110,000 or so clones in the sample; about 85% occur only once, and about 12% lies in the top ten. The data originate from a study of blood T cell repertoires in COVID-19. About the study: PBMCs, B-cell-depleted T cells, or T cells were the source of the cDNA or gDNA that made up the material.

This CDR3 has 16 residues. Germline CDR1 SGHTA, CDR2 FQGTGA. The V and J ends lost 3 bases and 4 bases, in that order; junction bases with no gene match: 10. V usage is TRBV7-3 and J usage is TRBJ2-3; 7 bases are a match to TRBD2. The TCR sequence derives from a human donor in a cohort sampled during active COVID-19. Sequenced sample: peripheral blood. The chain's CDR3 is CASSLGPRGSADTQYF. The CDR3 bases are TGTGCCAGCAGCTTGGGCCCGCGGGGGTCTGCAGATACGCAGTATTTT.